This is a list of T cell receptor beta chains from one sample in a study of T cell repertoires in ileal Crohn's disease. Using immunoSEQ multiplex PCR, the repertoire was profiled, and TCRdb retains in-frame clones only, with some absent. The sample has about 62,000 clones, 70% to 90% seen once. Sequencing input: ileal tissue. The receptors shown here come from an adult with Crohn's disease. Each CDR3 is given without its conserved first and last residue. A D gene is named only where the DNA matches it firmly. A row's size may be missing; if present it is once, few, many or a size class.

D	V	size	J	CDR3
TRBD1	TRBV9	-	TRBJ1-5	ASSGETGGNQPQH
TRBD1	TRBV6-1	-	TRBJ1-2	ANRRDSGYT
TRBD1	TRBV5-6	-	TRBJ1-1	ASSLAGGIGAF
TRBD1	TRBV15	-	TRBJ1-6	ATSIGQGTSPLH
-	TRBV11-3	few	TRBJ1-2	ASSPWGGTQGYT
-	TRBV4-3	few	TRBJ2-3	ASSQTRDTQY
-	TRBV5-1	-	TRBJ1-6	ASSLSAVATLH
TRBD2	TRBV6-6	-	TRBJ2-5	ASSHDAGGETQY
TRBD1	TRBV9	-	TRBJ2-7	ASSVGPGQGVSYEQY
-	TRBV27	-	TRBJ2-2	ASSSPGGQDTGELF
-	TRBV13	-	TRBJ1-3	ASSRTRNTIY
-	TRBV19	-	TRBJ1-4	ASKPRQGYEKLF
-	TRBV27	once	TRBJ2-4	ASSFPGKNIQY
TRBD1	TRBV15	-	TRBJ1-2	ATSRAGTVNYGYT
-	TRBV2	-	TRBJ1-4	ASTISSHGGQEKLF
TRBD1	TRBV28	-	TRBJ1-6	ASSSLTGNYNSPLH
-	TRBV2	-	TRBJ1-2	ASSDNAAEGYT
-	TRBV20-1	-	TRBJ2-7	SGLGREQY
-	TRBV20-1	once	TRBJ1-1	SAPMNTEAF
-	TRBV7-9	-	TRBJ1-2	ASSAGDLAGYT
-	TRBV9	-	TRBJ2-3	ASSASQGTDTQY
TRBD1	TRBV19	-	TRBJ1-2	ASSLRDRGRGAYGYT
-	TRBV7-2	-	TRBJ1-5	ASSGAGNQPQH
TRBD1	TRBV5-4	-	TRBJ2-4	ASSCGQVRYRAKNIQY
-	TRBV2	-	TRBJ1-2	ASSVATALAGGYT
TRBD1	TRBV6-5	-	TRBJ2-1	ASSLTGGGMTHEQF
TRBD1	TRBV11-3	-	TRBJ1-1	ASSLAQGTSGAF
-	TRBV27	-	TRBJ2-7	ASSLLPSDGSSYEQY
TRBD2	TRBV19	-	TRBJ2-3	ASSIALAGADTQY
TRBD1	TRBV18	-	TRBJ1-1	ASSPFVGQGNTEAF
TRBD1	TRBV28	once	TRBJ1-5	ASVLNQGAFQPQH
TRBD1	TRBV28	-	TRBJ1-2	ASRRRLQGYYGYT
-	TRBV5-1	once	TRBJ1-1	ASSLTIPQPGLNTEAF
TRBD2	TRBV5-1	-	TRBJ2-2	ASSLDSGIAYTGELF
-	TRBV19	-	TRBJ1-3	ASVSGNTIY
-	TRBV7-3	-	TRBJ1-2	ASSLIPAQGQILYGYT
-	TRBV6-1	-	TRBJ1-1	ASSEFPGHTKTNTEAF
TRBD2	TRBV15	-	TRBJ2-3	ATSGSAGVSTDTQY
-	TRBV28	-	TRBJ1-3	ASNLRGSGNTIY
TRBD1	TRBV4-1	-	TRBJ2-2	ASSQDLAGGGWELF
-	TRBV19	-	TRBJ1-3	ASSILSAGNTIY
TRBD1	TRBV7-9	-	TRBJ1-4	ASSLDRGREKLF
-	TRBV16	-	TRBJ1-2	ASSQSSQNYGYT
-	TRBV15	-	TRBJ1-1	ATRKGDTEAF
TRBD1	TRBV6-4	-	TRBJ2-1	ASSAHDRGSYNEQF
TRBD1	TRBV11-3	-	TRBJ2-7	ASSGDRAPYEQY
-	TRBV20-1	-	TRBJ1-4	SARVAEKLF
-	TRBV5-6	-	TRBJ1-2	ASSLPGLYGYT
TRBD1	TRBV10-3	-	TRBJ2-1	AISGSGTVNNEQF
-	TRBV30	-	TRBJ2-2	ASTGGPGELF